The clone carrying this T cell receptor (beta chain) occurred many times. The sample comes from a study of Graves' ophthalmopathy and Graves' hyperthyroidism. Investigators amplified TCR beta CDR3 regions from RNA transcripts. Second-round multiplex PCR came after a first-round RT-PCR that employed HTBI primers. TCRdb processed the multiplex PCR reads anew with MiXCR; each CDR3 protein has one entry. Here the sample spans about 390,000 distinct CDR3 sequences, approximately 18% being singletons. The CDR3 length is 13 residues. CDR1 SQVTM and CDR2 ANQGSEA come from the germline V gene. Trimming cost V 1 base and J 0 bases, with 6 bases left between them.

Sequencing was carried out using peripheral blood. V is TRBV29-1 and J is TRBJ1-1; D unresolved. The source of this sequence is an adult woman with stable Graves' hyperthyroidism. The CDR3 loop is CSVEVEVNTEAFF. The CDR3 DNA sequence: TGCAGCGTTGAAGTGGAGGTGAACACTGAAGCTTTCTTT. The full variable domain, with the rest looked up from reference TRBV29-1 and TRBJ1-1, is SAVISQKPSRDICQRGTSLTIQCQVDSQVTMMFWYRQQPGQSLTLIATANQGSEATYESGFVIDKFPISRPNLTFSTLTVSNMSPEDSSIYLCSVEVEVNTEAFFGQGTRLTVV.